The rows below give T cell receptor beta chains drawn from one sample of a study of blood T cell repertoires in COVID-19. Profiled with immunoSEQ multiplex PCR; TCRdb holds only in-frame clones, not every one. Of about 210,000 clones in the sample, about 91% were seen once. The sequencing input was peripheral blood. The receptors were gathered from a man under 40 with acute or convalescent COVID-19. The CDR3 runs from the conserved cysteine through the conserved F or W. Each record gives: J gene, clone size, D gene, V gene, CDR3 protein, CDR3 DNA. A D gene is named only where the DNA matches it firmly. Where a row states a size, it is once, few, many or the class of an expanded clone; other rows omit it.

j_call: TRBJ2-1
clone_size: .
d_call: TRBD2
v_call: TRBV9
cdr3_aa: CASSALASGGRYNEQFF
cdr3_nt: TGTGCCAGCAGCGCCCTGGCTAGCGGGGGCCGCTACAATGAGCAGTTCTTC

j_call: TRBJ2-3
clone_size: .
d_call: TRBD2
v_call: TRBV3-1/TRBV3-2
cdr3_aa: CASSPLAGVTDTQYF
cdr3_nt: TGTGCCAGCAGCCCCTTAGCGGGAGTAACAGATACGCAGTATTTT

j_call: TRBJ2-4
clone_size: .
d_call: TRBD2
v_call: TRBV5-3
cdr3_aa: CARSSGLPKNIQYF
cdr3_nt: TGTGCCAGAAGCTCGGGACTACCCAAAAACATTCAGTACTTC

j_call: TRBJ2-1
clone_size: .
d_call: TRBD2
v_call: TRBV19
cdr3_aa: CASADGDYLNEQFF
cdr3_nt: TGTGCCAGCGCTGATGGGGACTATCTCAATGAGCAGTTCTTC

j_call: TRBJ1-1
clone_size: .
d_call: TRBD1
v_call: TRBV2
cdr3_aa: CASRPGGRNTEAFF
cdr3_nt: TGTGCCAGCAGACCAGGGGGCAGGAACACTGAAGCTTTCTTT

j_call: TRBJ1-5
clone_size: .
d_call: .
v_call: TRBV6-2/TRBV6-3
cdr3_aa: CASSPGIRGPQHF
cdr3_nt: TGTGCCAGCAGCCCTGGAATCCGGGGGCCCCAGCATTTT

j_call: TRBJ1-5
clone_size: once
d_call: .
v_call: TRBV2
cdr3_aa: CASSDTGLVNQPQHF
cdr3_nt: TGTGCCAGCAGTGACACAGGGTTAGTCAATCAGCCCCAGCATTTT

j_call: TRBJ1-5
clone_size: .
d_call: .
v_call: TRBV7-8
cdr3_aa: CASSSARGALIQPQHF
cdr3_nt: TGTGCCAGCAGCTCCGCCCGGGGGGCCCTAATCCAGCCCCAGCATTTT

j_call: TRBJ2-1
clone_size: .
d_call: .
v_call: TRBV4-2
cdr3_aa: CASSQMVQSSYNEQFF
cdr3_nt: TGTGCCAGCAGCCAGATGGTACAGAGCTCCTACAATGAGCAGTTCTTC

j_call: TRBJ2-6
clone_size: once
d_call: .
v_call: TRBV6-5
cdr3_aa: CASSLPGANVLTF
cdr3_nt: TGTGCCAGCTCCCTTCCTGGGGCCAACGTCCTGACTTTC

j_call: TRBJ2-5
clone_size: .
d_call: TRBD1
v_call: TRBV11-2
cdr3_aa: CASSPQGQGQRETQYF
cdr3_nt: TGTGCCAGCAGCCCCCAGGGGCAGGGACAGAGAGAGACCCAGTACTTC

j_call: TRBJ2-7
clone_size: .
d_call: TRBD2
v_call: TRBV3-1/TRBV3-2
cdr3_aa: CASSQERGLAGGPYEQYF
cdr3_nt: TGTGCCAGCAGCCAAGAAAGAGGCCTAGCGGGGGGTCCCTACGAGCAGTACTTC

j_call: TRBJ2-7
clone_size: .
d_call: .
v_call: TRBV29-1
cdr3_aa: CSALTPGLVEQYF
cdr3_nt: TGCAGCGCCCTGACGCCCGGTCTAGTAGAGCAGTACTTC

j_call: TRBJ2-1
clone_size: .
d_call: TRBD2
v_call: TRBV3-1/TRBV3-2
cdr3_aa: CASSPSSGSSYNEQFF
cdr3_nt: TGTGCCAGCAGCCCCTCGAGCGGGAGTTCCTACAATGAGCAGTTCTTC

j_call: TRBJ1-4
clone_size: .
d_call: TRBD1
v_call: TRBV7-9
cdr3_aa: CASSRQGVMGEKLFF
cdr3_nt: TGTGCCAGCTCCCGACAGGGGGTGATGGGTGAAAAACTGTTTTTT

j_call: TRBJ2-7
clone_size: .
d_call: TRBD2
v_call: TRBV6-6
cdr3_aa: CATERGMEAYEQYF
cdr3_nt: TGTGCCACCGAGCGGGGGATGGAGGCCTACGAGCAGTACTTC

j_call: TRBJ2-1
clone_size: .
d_call: .
v_call: TRBV12-3/TRBV12-4
cdr3_aa: CASSVRHEQFF
cdr3_nt: TGTGCCAGCAGCGTCCGTCATGAGCAGTTCTTC

j_call: TRBJ1-2
clone_size: .
d_call: .
v_call: TRBV28
cdr3_aa: CAAFHGGNGYTF
cdr3_nt: TGTGCCGCTTTTCATGGGGGCAATGGCTACACCTTC

j_call: TRBJ2-5
clone_size: .
d_call: TRBD2
v_call: TRBV4-1
cdr3_aa: CASSQGLASETQYF
cdr3_nt: TGCGCCAGCAGCCAGGGACTAGCTTCGGAGACCCAGTACTTC

j_call: TRBJ1-2
clone_size: .
d_call: .
v_call: TRBV18
cdr3_aa: CASSPRQDYYGYTF
cdr3_nt: TGTGCCAGCTCACCACGACAGGATTACTATGGCTACACCTTC

j_call: TRBJ2-7
clone_size: .
d_call: .
v_call: TRBV27
cdr3_aa: CASSFTGLTSLYEQYF
cdr3_nt: TGTGCCAGCAGTTTTACAGGGTTGACTAGCCTCTACGAGCAGTACTTC

j_call: TRBJ2-1
clone_size: .
d_call: .
v_call: TRBV27
cdr3_aa: CASSLNRARNDEQFF
cdr3_nt: TGTGCCAGCAGTTTGAACAGGGCACGTAATGATGAGCAGTTCTTC

j_call: TRBJ1-5
clone_size: .
d_call: .
v_call: TRBV6-6
cdr3_aa: CASSVQPQHF
cdr3_nt: TGTGCCAGCAGCGTCCAGCCCCAGCATTTT

j_call: TRBJ2-7
clone_size: .
d_call: .
v_call: TRBV30
cdr3_aa: CACTRTLGYEQYF
cdr3_nt: TGTGCCTGCACCAGGACACTCGGCTACGAGCAGTACTTC

j_call: TRBJ2-5
clone_size: .
d_call: .
v_call: TRBV11-3
cdr3_aa: CASSLFGGQETQYF
cdr3_nt: TGTGCCAGCAGCTTATTCGGGGGTCAAGAGACCCAGTACTTC

j_call: TRBJ1-2
clone_size: .
d_call: .
v_call: TRBV24-1
cdr3_aa: CATSDLPQGPQISNYGYTF
cdr3_nt: TGTGCCACCAGTGATTTGCCACAGGGCCCGCAAATCTCTAACTATGGCTACACCTTC

j_call: TRBJ2-1
clone_size: once
d_call: .
v_call: TRBV6-4
cdr3_aa: CASRSTAGGNEQFF
cdr3_nt: TGTGCCAGCAGAAGTACTGCCGGGGGTAATGAGCAGTTCTTC

j_call: TRBJ1-2
clone_size: .
d_call: TRBD1
v_call: TRBV27
cdr3_aa: CASSFAGTDGYTF
cdr3_nt: TGTGCCAGCAGTTTTGCCGGGACAGATGGCTACACCTTC

j_call: TRBJ2-3
clone_size: .
d_call: TRBD2
v_call: TRBV11-2
cdr3_aa: CASSPLAGEATDTQYF
cdr3_nt: TGTGCCAGCAGCCCACTAGCGGGAGAAGCCACAGATACGCAGTATTTT